The 29 T cell receptor beta chains listed next were all sequenced from one sample in a study of T cell repertoires in cytomegalovirus infection (dated by TCRdb to between 2018 and 2020). Antigens of these TCRs are unknown. The run used an Illumina HiSeq 1500. TCRdb itself trimmed the public reads at Q25 with fastp, ran MiXCR and retained productive beta chains. For every CDR3 protein sequence, its rows merge into one entry that carries the most common genes and DNA. The sample table holds fewer than 1,000,000 distinct CDR3 sequences, of which 31% were seen once. Around 15% of the sample belongs to the ten largest clones. In light of the paper, this sample's treatment or condition label describes: in vitro stimulation with specific CMV peptide epitopes to enrich CMV-specific T cells. The material sequenced was cultured CD8+ T cells from PBMCs, taken from culture after CMV antigen stimulation. The receptor source for this set is a human donor in good health (CMV status not recorded). Some clones in this sample may be carry-over from other donors' samples.

The chain has TRBV20-1 and TRBJ1-2; 9 nucleotides match TRBD1. V lost 8 bases and J lost 2; bases outside the gene matches: 3. CDR1 is DFQATT and CDR2 is SNEGSKA in the germline V gene (reference sequence). The CDR3 contains 12 residues. Here the CDR3 DNA reads TGCAGTTTTACAGGGGGCAACTATGGCTACACCTTC. Encoded protein: CSFTGGNYGYTF.

The chain joins TRBV11-2 to TRBJ1-1, with D hard to call. The CDR3 totals 15 residues. Germline V CDR1 and CDR2: SGHAT, FQNNGV. Between the trimmed V and J ends, which lost 5 bases and 4 bases, there was a span of 17 bases. The CDR3 DNA reads as TGTGCCAGCAGCCTTCCTACTCCGGTAGGCACTGAAGCTTTCTTT. Translating it yields CASSLPTPVGTEAFF.

This clonotype was recorded a few times. This CDR3 is CASSMTGQGYTF. The DNA for the CDR3 is TGTGCCAGCAGCATGACAGGGCAAGGCTACACCTTC. V is TRBV7-6 and J is TRBJ1-2; 7 nucleotides line up with TRBD1. J lost 8 bases, V lost 5 bases, and 5 bases had no gene match. Germline V gives CDR1 SGHVS, CDR2 FNYEAQ. The CDR3 is 12 residues long.

The chain links TRBV19 to TRBJ2-1; no firm D call. V shed 7 bases and J shed 0 bases, with 13 bases lying between them. This CDR3 has 15 amino acids. In germline, CDR1 is LNHDA, CDR2 SQIVND (reference sequence). The CDR3 region has the DNA TGTGCCAGTAAAAGGAGTTCGAGCTCCTACAATGAGCAGTTCTTC. This sequence encodes CASKRSSSSYNEQFF.

The chain is built from TRBV28 and TRBJ2-7; D might be TRBD1 or TRBD2, each matching 5 bases. The germline V gene has CDR1 MDHEN and CDR2 SYDVKM. V was trimmed by 4 bases and J by 1 base, leaving 8 bases between them. The CDR3 runs 13 residues. The CDR3 DNA is TGTGCCAGCAGTTGGGACGGATCCTACGAGCAGTACGTC. Residues: CASSWDGSYEQYV.

V is TRBV19 and J is TRBJ2-1; 8 nucleotides line up with TRBD2. This CDR3 region has 17 residues. Losses at the gene ends were 3 bases for V and 10 bases for J; bases not matched to a gene: 17. The germline gives CDR1 LNHDA, CDR2 SQIVND (reference sequence). CDR3 amino acids: CASSIPQGVAGTSEQFF. The DNA of the CDR3 is TGTGCCAGTAGTATCCCCCAAGGGGTAGCGGGGACAAGCGAGCAGTTCTTC.

The chain joins TRBV27 to TRBJ1-5; the match to TRBD1 covers 9 bases. This CDR3 contains 17 residues. Germline CDR1 MNHEY, CDR2 SMNVEV (reference sequence). J was trimmed by 3 bases and V by 6 bases; bases with no gene match: 12. CDR3 residues: CASSQTSGTGINQPQHF. The CDR3, as DNA: TGTGCCAGCAGCCAGACCTCCGGGACAGGGATCAATCAGCCCCAGCATTTT.

The chain links TRBV10-3 to TRBJ1-3; TRBD1 agrees at 8 bases. Germline CDR1 and CDR2: ENHRY and SYGVKD. The J segment lost 0 bases and the V segment lost 6 bases, leaving 4 bases of the junction unmatched. The CDR3 loop spans 15 amino acids. The CDR3 region is CAIRVTGDSGNTIYF. CDR3 sequence (DNA): TGTGCCATCAGAGTGACAGGGGACTCTGGAAACACCATATATTTT.

Ten or more counts support this clonotype. The rearrangement joins TRBV28 to TRBJ1-5; unclear D gene. The CDR3 runs to 14 residues. V was pared by 6 bases and J by 2 bases, with 11 bases between. Germline CDR1 and CDR2: MDHEN and SYDVKM. This CDR3 is CASSTAQGNQPQHF. As DNA, the CDR3 is TGTGCCAGCAGCACGGCCCAGGGCAATCAGCCCCAGCATTTT.

The chain combines TRBV4-3 with TRBJ2-3; maybe TRBD2 (6 bases). This CDR3 has 14 residues. Trimming took 1 base from V and 10 from J, leaving 15 bases between them. Germline CDR1 LGHNA, CDR2 YSLEER. The CDR3: CASSQGDSTVPQYF. The CDR3 region has the DNA TGCGCCAGCAGCCAAGGGGACTCCACCGTGCCGCAGTATTTT.

With regard to this clonotype: This may arise from a read error, as a much more abundant clone is one base away. This rearrangement joins TRBV7-9 to TRBJ1-1; D gene unclear. The CDR3 loop spans 11 amino acids. CDR1 is SEHNR and CDR2 is FQNEAQ in the germline V gene (reference sequence). CDR3 region: CAGSLGPVLFF. DNA of the CDR3: TGTGCCGGCAGCTTAGGGCCGGTCCTCTTCTTT.

The chain links TRBV20-1 to TRBJ2-1; 13 nucleotides agree with TRBD2. This CDR3 region has 15 residues. Germline V lookup: CDR1 DFQATT, CDR2 SNEGSKA (reference sequence). J gave up 6 bases and V 5 bases, and 7 bases lay outside the gene matches. The CDR3 loop reads CSALLAGGPFNEQFF. CDR3 sequence (DNA): TGCAGTGCTCTACTAGCGGGGGGGCCCTTCAATGAGCAGTTCTTC.

CDR3 amino acids: CASREQGYYGYTF. The CDR3 bases are TGTGCCAGTCGGGAACAGGGGTACTATGGCTACACCTTC. V usage is TRBV6-2 or TRBV6-3 and J usage is TRBJ1-2; 7 nucleotides line up with TRBD1. Trimming cost V 9 bases and J 3 bases; bases outside gene matches: 7. Germline V lookup: CDR1 MNHEY, CDR2 SVGEGT. This CDR3 contains 13 residues.

J is TRBJ2-7 and V is TRBV12-3 or TRBV12-4, with 11 nucleotides matching TRBD2. The CDR3 totals 15 residues. The junction had 9 bases not matched to a gene; V was cut back by 8 bases and J by 3 bases. CDR3 sequence (DNA): TGTGCCAGCTCATCTAGCGGGGGGACGATCTACGAGCAGTACTTC. It specifies CASSSSGGTIYEQYF.

The rearrangement uses TRBV24-1 and TRBJ1-2, with D possibly TRBD1 on 5 matching bases. From germline, CDR1 is KGHDR and CDR2 SFDVKD. V dropped 4 bases and J dropped 4 bases, with 12 bases sitting between them. The CDR3 loop spans 14 amino acids. Here the CDR3 DNA reads TGTGCCACCAGTGACCGGGACGCAGCCTATGGCTACACCTTC. Amino acids: CATSDRDAAYGYTF.

This chain links TRBV7-8 with TRBJ2-2; 7 bases are a match to TRBD1. This CDR3 region has 15 residues. J lost 4 bases, V lost 6 bases, and 8 bases had no gene match. CDR1 and CDR2 from the germline V gene are SGHVS and FQNEAQ. The CDR3 spells CASSLGQTLTGELFF. CDR3 sequence (DNA): TGTGCCAGCAGTTTGGGACAGACCCTCACCGGGGAGCTGTTTTTT.

The CDR3 DNA is TGTGCCAGCAGTTACCAGGGACATCAAGAGACCCAGTACTTC. Its translation is CASSYQGHQETQYF. The chain joins TRBV6-5 to TRBJ2-5; TRBD1 might be the D (6 bases). CDR1 MNHEY and CDR2 SVGAGI come from the germline V gene. The ends were cut back, 2 bases at V and 2 bases at J, with 9 bases in the middle. CDR3 length: 14 residues.

The chain uses TRBV29-1 and TRBJ2-5; D not certain. Trimming removed 7 bases from V and 2 bases from J, with 5 bases in between. Germline V lookup: CDR1 SQVTM, CDR2 ANQGSEA. CDR3 size: 10 residues. The CDR3 protein is CSDTQETQYF. The CDR3 DNA reads TGCAGCGACACGCAAGAGACCCAGTACTTC.

The table lists this clonotype with a count of one. This CDR3 reads CASSLLGDRNYGYTF. CDR3 in DNA: TGTGCCAGCAGTTTATTGGGGGACCGGAACTATGGCTACACCTTC. The gene calls are TRBV27 and TRBJ1-2, with D perhaps matching TRBD1 (5 bases). In germline, CDR1 is MNHEY, CDR2 SMNVEV (reference sequence). The CDR3 extends over 15 amino acids. The V end was cut by 1 base, the J end by 2 bases, with 11 bases between.

The V gene is TRBV15, the J gene TRBJ1-6; D is uncertain. The CDR3 loop spans 15 amino acids. CDR1 LNHNV and CDR2 YYDKDF come from the germline V gene (reference sequence). V gave up 3 bases and J gave up 6 bases, with 12 bases separating them. The CDR3 spells CATSSHSSLNSPLHF. The CDR3 coding sequence is TGTGCCACCAGCAGTCACAGCTCACTTAATTCACCCCTCCACTTT. The full variable domain, in which reference TRBV15 and TRBJ1-6 provide the parts outside the CDR3, is DAMVIQNPRYQVTQFGKPVTLSCSQTLNHNVMYWYQQKSSQAPKLLFHYYDKDFNNEADTPDNFQSRRPNTSFCFLDIRSPGLGDTAMYLCATSSHSSLNSPLHFGNGTRLTVT.

This clonotype has more than one count but fewer than ten. This sequence joins TRBV6-2 or TRBV6-3 and TRBJ1-5; no clear D gene. V lost 4 bases and J 5 bases, leaving 15 bases between the germline ends. Germline CDR1 reads MNHEY; CDR2 reads SVGEGT. CDR3 length equals 15 residues. CDR3 sequence reads: CASSSGPQPDQPQHF. The DNA for the CDR3 is TGTGCCAGCAGTTCCGGCCCACAACCCGATCAGCCCCAGCATTTT.

CDR3 in DNA: TGTGCCAGCTGGGCGGACCGTCGGTTGGTCACCGGGGAGCTGTTTTTT. It specifies CASWADRRLVTGELFF. This chain connects TRBV7-9 to TRBJ2-2; D remains ambiguous. The CDR3 covers 16 residues. Germline loops: CDR1 SEHNR, CDR2 FQNEAQ (reference sequence). V was shortened by 8 bases and J by 4 bases, with 20 bases between the two germline ends.

This clonotype was detected a few times. This chain links TRBV6-5 with TRBJ2-7; D is possibly TRBD1 or TRBD2 (5 bases each). CDR3 length equals 16 residues. Per the germline V gene, CDR1 is MNHEY and CDR2 is SVGAGI. Trimming stripped 2 bases from V and 4 bases from J, with 18 bases between. The CDR3 region is CASSYGGELGRYEQYF. The CDR3 DNA reads TGTGCCAGCAGTTACGGGGGTGAGTTAGGGCGGTACGAGCAGTACTTC.

The chain carries TRBV13 and TRBJ1-5; D remains ambiguous. This CDR3 comprises 14 residues. V dropped 5 bases and J dropped 3 bases, with 11 bases sitting between them. CDR1 is PRHDT, CDR2 FYEKMQ, per germline (reference sequence). In nucleotides, the CDR3 is TGTGCCAGCAGCCAAGGACGTCCCAATCAGCCCCAGCATTTT. Translation: CASSQGRPNQPQHF.

The sample holds many counts of this clonotype. The chain has TRBV7-2 and TRBJ2-7, with TRBD2 identical over 10 bases. The length of the CDR3 is 16 residues. Trimming removed 4 bases from V and 5 bases from J; junction bases left unmatched: 11. Germline CDR1 reads SGHTA; CDR2 reads FQGNSA. The CDR3 DNA reads TGTGCCAGCAGCTCATACCCCCCTAGCGGGGGACACGAGCAGTACTTC. It encodes CASSSYPPSGGHEQYF.

This clonotype appeared many times. This chain uses TRBV5-5 with TRBJ2-3; weak D call: TRBD2 (5 bases). V was cut by 4 bases and J by 6 bases, with 12 bases left in between. This CDR3 region has 13 residues. Per the germline V gene, CDR1 is SGHKS and CDR2 is YYEKEE (reference sequence). In nucleotides, the CDR3 is TGTGCCAGCAGCCCCAGGACTCTGGATACGCAGTATTTT. Its protein is CASSPRTLDTQYF.

This chain links TRBV27 with TRBJ2-7; no definite D call. Germline CDR1 and CDR2: MNHEY and SMNVEV (reference sequence). CDR3 size: 13 residues. Trimming took off 0 bases at V and 7 bases at J, with 10 bases between the two ends. The DNA of the CDR3 is TGTGCCAGCAGTTTATCAGCTGGGCGTGAGCAGTACTTC. Amino acid sequence: CASSLSAGREQYF.

This clonotype has a handful of counts. The rearrangement links TRBV29-1 to TRBJ1-4; a weak D match, TRBD1 (6 bases). CDR1 SQVTM and CDR2 ANQGSEA come from the germline V gene. V was clipped by 0 bases and J by 7 bases, with 15 bases between them. The CDR3 is made up of 15 amino acids. The CDR3 protein is CSVEDLQGGGEKLFF. The CDR3 DNA sequence: TGCAGCGTTGAAGACCTACAGGGAGGGGGTGAAAAACTGTTTTTT.

The chain carries TRBV28 and TRBJ2-5; D is ambiguous. The V end lost 5 bases, the J end lost 2 bases, and 9 bases lay between the germline ends. Germline loops: CDR1 MDHEN, CDR2 SYDVKM. The CDR3 loop spans 13 amino acids. DNA of the CDR3: TGTGCCAGCAGTCACTACGGGCAAGAGACCCAGTACTTC. Translation gives CASSHYGQETQYF.